The 13 T cell receptor beta chains below were found in one sample sequenced in a study of blood T cell repertoires in COVID-19. Generated by immunoSEQ multiplex PCR, the TCRdb table keeps only in-frame clones and is missing some. The repertoire includes approximately 200,000 clones, about 82% of them detected once, and around 9% sits in the top ten. The source material was PBMCs or T cells enriched from blood (not recorded which). The source is a woman in her 30s who had recovered from COVID-19.

The rearrangement joins TRBV10-1 to TRBJ2-1; TRBD2 aligns across 9 bases. J lost 4 bases, V lost 6 bases, and 10 bases had no gene match. Per the germline V gene, CDR1 is WNHNN and CDR2 is SYGVQD (reference sequence). The CDR3 consists of 16 residues. For the CDR3, the DNA is TGCGCCAGCAGCCCTCTCCTAGCGGGACGATACAATGAGCAGTTCTTC. This gives the protein CASSPLLAGRYNEQFF.

The V call is TRBV20-1, the J call TRBJ2-7, with 8 bases aligning to TRBD2. Germline-derived CDR1 and CDR2 are DFQATT and SNEGSKA (reference sequence). Trimming at V came to 3 bases and at J to 5 bases, leaving 3 bases not matched to a gene. This CDR3 has 12 residues. The CDR3 sequence: CSASGTSDEQYF. CDR3 bases: TGCAGTGCTAGTGGGACTAGTGACGAGCAGTACTTC.

This clone was counted once. V gene TRBV10-3 combines with J gene TRBJ1-5; a weak D match, TRBD1 (5 bases). This CDR3 has 15 amino acids. Germline V gene data show CDR1 as ENHRY and CDR2 as SYGVKD. V lost 10 bases and J lost 0, with 16 bases in between. In DNA, the CDR3 is TGTGCCACAAGCGACGGACAATATAGCAATCAGCCCCAGCATTTT. This sequence encodes CATSDGQYSNQPQHF.

J is TRBJ2-1 and V is TRBV29-1; 9 bases fit TRBD2. The germline V gene has CDR1 SQVTM and CDR2 ANQGSEA. The CDR3 extends over 14 amino acids. The J segment lost 8 bases and the V segment lost 4 bases, leaving 9 bases of the junction unmatched. The CDR3 protein is CSVVGSGRQDEQFF. The CDR3 region has the DNA TGCAGCGTTGTCGGTAGCGGGAGACAGGATGAGCAGTTCTTC.

The rearrangement uses TRBV19 and TRBJ2-5, with D maybe TRBD2 (6 bases). CDR1 is LNHDA and CDR2 is SQIVND in the germline V gene (reference sequence). Trimming removed 5 bases from V and 5 bases from J, with 15 bases in between. The CDR3 has 14 residues. CDR3 loop: CASSPRTAGETQYF. CDR3 sequence (DNA): TGTGCCAGTAGTCCACGGACTGCGGGGGAGACCCAGTACTTC.

The chain has TRBV27 and TRBJ2-7; TRBD1 matches 9 bases. V trimming: 5 bases; J trimming: 0 bases; junction bases outside the gene matches: 5. The CDR3 extends over 15 amino acids. Germline V CDR1 and CDR2: MNHEY, SMNVEV (reference sequence). This CDR3 reads CASSAGTGSSYEQYF. The CDR3 DNA sequence: TGTGCCAGCAGTGCTGGGACAGGGAGCTCCTACGAGCAGTACTTC.

The rearrangement joins TRBV28 to TRBJ2-7; weak D call: TRBD1 (5 bases). This CDR3 is built from 13 residues. V shed 6 bases and J shed 3 bases, with 12 bases lying between them. Germline assignment: CDR1 MDHEN and CDR2 SYDVKM. The CDR3 DNA reads TGTGCCAGCAGGATCCCAGGGTTCTACGAGCAGTACTTC. Amino acids: CASRIPGFYEQYF.

The chain has TRBV5-1 and TRBJ1-1; D possibly corresponds to TRBD1 (5 bases). Trimming removed 1 base from V and 1 base from J, with 8 bases in between. Germline CDR1 is SGHRS and CDR2 is YFSETQ. The CDR3 totals 14 residues. The CDR3 spells CASSLYGGNTEAFF. The CDR3 DNA reads as TGCGCCAGCAGCTTGTACGGGGGGAACACTGAAGCTTTCTTT.

The J gene is TRBJ2-1, the V gene TRBV30; D may be TRBD2 (6 bases). In germline, CDR1 is GTSNPN, CDR2 SVGIG (reference sequence). The CDR3 contains 15 residues. The V end was cut by 6 bases, the J end by 4 bases, with 19 bases between. The CDR3 loop reads CACPNSGTQYNEQFF. CDR3 DNA sequence: TGTGCCTGTCCTAATAGTGGGACTCAATACAATGAGCAGTTCTTC.

The chain recombines TRBV9 with TRBJ2-2; TRBD1 matches at 7 bases. The trim removed 1 base at V and 6 bases at J, leaving 6 bases unmatched. CDR1 is SGDLS, CDR2 YYNGEE, per germline. The length of the CDR3 is 15 residues. The CDR3 loop is CASSVPPTGAGELFF. In nucleotides, the CDR3 is TGTGCCAGCAGCGTACCTCCCACAGGGGCCGGGGAGCTGTTTTTT.

This rearrangement joins TRBV27 to TRBJ1-2; no reliable D call. CDR3 length: 17 residues. Germline loops: CDR1 MNHEY, CDR2 SMNVEV (reference sequence). V dropped 3 bases and J dropped 3 bases, with 20 bases sitting between them. CDR3 in DNA: TGTGCCAGCAGTTTTGGCCCCGTGGGCAGACTAGACTATGGCTACACCTTC. The encoded protein is CASSFGPVGRLDYGYTF.

The J gene is TRBJ2-3, the V gene TRBV3-1 (or the pseudogene TRBV3-2); 10 nucleotides align to TRBD1. Trimming at V came to 4 bases and at J to 5 bases, leaving 6 bases not matched to a gene. Per germline, CDR1 LGHDT and CDR2 YNNKEL (reference sequence). The CDR3 totals 15 residues. CDR3 region: CASSPGQGVGDTQYF. The CDR3 DNA follows: TGTGCCAGCAGCCCTGGACAGGGGGTCGGAGATACGCAGTATTTT.

This rearrangement joins TRBV27 to TRBJ1-2, with TRBD1 matching over 7 bases. After removal of 0 bases from V and 4 bases from J, the junction contained 8 bases not matched to a gene. Germline loops: CDR1 MNHEY, CDR2 SMNVEV (reference sequence). The CDR3 sequence is 16 residues long. In DNA form, the CDR3 reads TGTGCCAGCAGTTTATCGATTGAGGGGGCGCGCTATGGCTACACCTTC. This gives the protein CASSLSIEGARYGYTF.